These 23 T cell receptor beta chains came from one sample sequenced in a study of blood T cells in healthy people across ages. Alongside a J-beta primer mix, a sample-barcoded 5' primer served in a second PCR lasting about 7 to 11 cycles. TCRdb processed the 5' RACE reads anew with MiXCR; each CDR3 protein has one entry. The sample gives hundreds of thousands of distinct CDR3 sequences, 55% to 70% of which show up once; approximately 23% is in the top ten. Sequencing was carried out using blood. The receptors were gathered from a man aged 25 to 40 in good health.

CDR3 in DNA: TGCAGCGTGGGGCCGGGACAGGGTTTCACAGATACGCAGTATTTT. This gives the protein CSVGPGQGFTDTQYF. The chain links TRBV29-1 to TRBJ2-3; 9 nucleotides align to TRBD1. J gave up 2 bases and V 6 bases, and 9 bases lay outside the gene matches. Germline lookup yields CDR1 SQVTM and CDR2 ANQGSEA. This CDR3 has 15 residues.

The V and J genes are TRBV12-3 or TRBV12-4 and TRBJ2-7; 10 positions match TRBD1. The CDR3 is made up of 14 amino acids. Trimming removed 2 bases from V and 6 bases from J; junction bases left unmatched: 4. The CDR3 bases are TGTGCCAGCAGTTTAACTGGACAGGGGGGCGAGCAGTACTTC. It yields the protein CASSLTGQGGEQYF.

The chain couples TRBV5-1 to TRBJ2-5, with TRBD2 matching 8 bases. V lost 0 bases to trimming and J lost 3 bases; unmatched junction nucleotides: 1. The CDR3 spans 14 residues. Germline V gene lookup returns CDR1 SGHRS and CDR2 YFSETQ. The CDR3 sequence is CASSLDSGKETQYF. CDR3 nucleotides: TGCGCCAGCAGCTTGGATAGCGGGAAAGAGACCCAGTACTTC.

J is TRBJ2-7 and V is TRBV2; TRBD1 agrees at 7 bases. This CDR3 is 13 amino acids long. Germline V CDR1 and CDR2: SNHLY, FYNNEI. With 7 bases clipped from V and 2 bases from J, the junction kept 5 bases outside the gene matches. CDR3 bases: TGTGCCAGCAAAGGGACAGCGACCTACGAGCAGTACTTC. Translation gives CASKGTATYEQYF.

The chain couples TRBV12-3 or TRBV12-4 to TRBJ1-2; D gene unclear. This CDR3 has 11 amino acids. V was trimmed by 6 bases and J by 7 bases, leaving 9 bases between them. CDR3 sequence (DNA): TGTGCCAGCAGACAGAATCGTGGCTACACCTTC. Translated, it gives CASRQNRGYTF.

The chain combines TRBV27 with TRBJ1-5; no firm D call. Deletions cut 6 bases from V and 5 bases from J, with 11 bases between. Germline V gene lookup returns CDR1 MNHEY and CDR2 SMNVEV (reference sequence). This CDR3 comprises 13 residues. Written as DNA, the CDR3 is TGTGCCAGCAGCAGGACGTTAGATCAGCCCCAGCATTTT. Encoded protein: CASSRTLDQPQHF.

The rearrangement links TRBV10-3 to TRBJ2-2; D is possibly TRBD1 (5 bases). CDR1 is ENHRY and CDR2 is SYGVKD in the germline V gene. V lost 3 bases and J lost 1, with 9 bases in between. The CDR3 length is 15 residues. In DNA, the CDR3 is TGTGCCATCAGTGATGCCAGGGTGAACACCGGGGAGCTGTTTTTT. Amino acids: CAISDARVNTGELFF.

The chain has TRBV20-1 and TRBJ2-4, with 8 positions matching TRBD1. This CDR3 comprises 14 residues. The ends lost 3 bases at V and 7 bases at J; junction bases unmatched: 8. The germline CDR1 and CDR2 sequences are DFQATT and SNEGSKA (reference sequence). CDR3 bases: TGCAGTGCTAGCGCAGGGGGCGCGAGGAACATTCAGTACTTC. Protein product: CSASAGGARNIQYF.

This clonotype has just one count. The chain couples TRBV3-1 to TRBJ2-3, with TRBD2 matching over 13 bases. With 0 bases clipped from V and 2 bases from J, the junction kept 11 bases outside the gene matches. The CDR3 extends over 20 amino acids. Per germline, CDR1 LGHDT and CDR2 YNNKEL (reference sequence). CDR3 loop: CASSQDEELAGGSHTDTQYF. The CDR3 region has the DNA TGTGCCAGCAGCCAAGATGAGGAACTAGCGGGGGGGTCGCACACAGATACGCAGTATTTT.

This chain links TRBV4-3 with TRBJ2-4; D is possibly TRBD2 (5 bases). The CDR3 extends over 15 amino acids. V gave up 0 bases and J gave up 6 bases, with 12 bases separating them. CDR1 LGHNA and CDR2 YSLEER come from the germline V gene. The CDR3 region has the DNA TGCGCCAGCAGCCAAGATTGGCGAGGGAGAAACATTCAGTACTTC. It codes for CASSQDWRGRNIQYF.

The chain couples TRBV6-5 to TRBJ1-1; possibly TRBD1 for D (5 bases). CDR3 length: 13 residues. V was pared by 5 bases and J by 11 bases, with 18 bases between. Germline V lookup: CDR1 MNHEY, CDR2 SVGAGI. CDR3 in amino acids: CASSRDPRRGAFF. The CDR3 DNA reads as TGTGCCAGCAGTCGGGACCCACGGCGAGGGGCTTTCTTT.

The chain combines TRBV29-1 with TRBJ2-7; D is perhaps TRBD2 (6 bases). There are 13 residues in the CDR3. Germline assignment: CDR1 SQVTM and CDR2 ANQGSEA. V was shortened by 6 bases and J by 5 bases, with 17 bases between the two germline ends. The CDR3 spells CSVLEGSWDEQYF. DNA of the CDR3: TGCAGCGTGTTGGAGGGGTCATGGGACGAGCAGTACTTC.

The chain couples TRBV12-3 or TRBV12-4 to TRBJ1-2; D might be TRBD1 (5 bases). V was cut by 3 bases and J by 3 bases, with 14 bases left in between. The CDR3 length is 15 residues. CDR3 sequence: CASSLGPEGDYGYTF. The DNA for the CDR3 is TGTGCCAGCAGTTTGGGACCCGAAGGAGACTATGGCTACACCTTC.

The genes are TRBV5-1 and TRBJ1-6, with 9 bases fitting TRBD1. The CDR3 sequence is 18 residues long. Per germline, CDR1 SGHRS and CDR2 YFSETQ. V was pared by 0 bases and J by 5 bases, with 9 bases of the junction left unmatched. Written as DNA, the CDR3 is TGCGCCAGCAGCTTGGGGGGGACAGGGCTCGTGAATAATTCACCCCTCCACTTT. Protein product: CASSLGGTGLVNNSPLHF.

This chain links TRBV14 with TRBJ2-3, with no clear D. Trimming left V 1 base short and J 4 bases short, with 3 bases between. Germline-derived CDR1 and CDR2 are SGHDN and FVKESK. This CDR3 region has 12 residues. CDR3 amino acids: CASSQAPDTQYF. In DNA form, the CDR3 reads TGTGCCAGCAGCCAAGCGCCAGATACGCAGTATTTT.

The V call is TRBV6-2 or TRBV6-3, the J call TRBJ1-5; possibly TRBD1 for D (6 bases). Deletions cut 6 bases from V and 7 bases from J, with 16 bases between. The CDR3 is made up of 14 amino acids. Germline CDR1 reads MNHEY; CDR2 reads SVGEGT. For the CDR3, the DNA is TGTGCCAGCAGGTCCAGGGGATTTGGGCAGCCCCAGCATTTT. Translated: CASRSRGFGQPQHF.

The chain joins TRBV7-2 to TRBJ2-2; D is possibly TRBD1 (6 bases). The CDR3 covers 13 residues. CDR1 is SGHTA, CDR2 FQGNSA, per germline. V was pared by 6 bases and J by 10 bases, with 15 bases between. In DNA form, the CDR3 reads TGTGCCAGCAGGTTAACAGGGAGTAAGGAGCTGTTTTTT. It encodes CASRLTGSKELFF.

The V and J genes are TRBV2 and TRBJ1-2, with D possibly TRBD1 on 6 matching bases. The CDR3 is 17 residues long. Trimming cost V 1 base and J 12 bases, with 27 bases left between them. CDR1 SNHLY and CDR2 FYNNEI come from the germline V gene. The chain's CDR3 is CASSEGILGGSGSGNTF. The CDR3 nucleotides read TGTGCCAGCAGTGAAGGAATACTAGGGGGATCAGGTAGCGGCAACACCTTC. The full variable domain, with the rest looked up from reference TRBV2 and TRBJ1-2, is EPEVTQTPSHQVTQMGQEVILRCVPISNHLYFYWYRQILGQKVEFLVSFYNNEISEKSEIFDDQFSVERPDGSNFTLKIRSTKLEDSAMYFCASSEGILGGSGSGNTFGSGTRLTVV.

The rearrangement links TRBV12-3 or TRBV12-4 to TRBJ1-5, with 7 nucleotides matching TRBD1. The CDR3 has 14 amino acids. V was pared by 7 bases and J by 7 bases, with 10 bases of the junction left unmatched. CDR3 in DNA: TGTGCCAGCACCACACAGGGGAGGGGGCAGCCCCAGCATTTT. Amino acids: CASTTQGRGQPQHF.

Of note for this clonotype: The junction shows a germline mismatch at one end, possibly a read error. The CDR3 nucleotides read TGTGCCAGCAGAGAAGGGACAGGGAGATACGATGAGCAGTTCTTC. Encoded protein: CASREGTGRYDEQFF. The chain couples TRBV2 to TRBJ2-1, with TRBD1 matching 9 bases. Germline CDR1 and CDR2: SNHLY and FYNNEI. CDR3 length equals 15 residues.

This clonotype showed up just a few times. V and J are TRBV12-3 or TRBV12-4 and TRBJ1-5, with no clear D. Trimming stripped 5 bases from V and 7 bases from J, with 15 bases between. The CDR3 has 14 amino acids. DNA of the CDR3: TGTGCCAGCAGTCCTAACTTGGGCATGCAGCCCCAGCATTTT. Encoded protein: CASSPNLGMQPQHF.

This chain uses TRBV29-1 with TRBJ1-1; 9 nucleotides align to TRBD1. Trimming cost V 7 bases and J 1 base; bases outside gene matches: 4. The CDR3 length is 13 residues. Germline CDR1 and CDR2: SQVTM and ANQGSEA. As DNA, the CDR3 is TGCAGCGCGATGACAGGGGGGAACACTGAAGCTTTCTTT. Translated, it gives CSAMTGGNTEAFF. The full variable domain, its missing parts supplied by reference TRBV29-1 and TRBJ1-1, is SAVISQKPSRDICQRGTSLTIQCQVDSQVTMMFWYRQQPGQSLTLIATANQGSEATYESGFVIDKFPISRPNLTFSTLTVSNMSPEDSSIYLCSAMTGGNTEAFFGQGTRLTVV.

The genes are TRBV6-5 and TRBJ1-4; tentatively, D is TRBD1 (5 bases). The germline gives CDR1 MNHEY, CDR2 SVGAGI. There are 15 residues in the CDR3. The V and J ends lost 6 bases and 8 bases respectively, with 19 bases between them. CDR3 nucleotide sequence: TGTGCCAGCAGGAGTGGGACGCGCGTGGGGGAAAAACTGTTTTTT. Translated, it gives CASRSGTRVGEKLFF.